This T cell receptor (beta chain) was recovered during a study of T-cell memory formation after mild COVID-19. Study-wide context: There were largely donor-specific TCR clusters.

TCRdb used MiXCR to reprocess the 5' RACE reads, holding one entry per CDR3 protein. The table includes 470,000 or so distinct CDR3 sequences, roughly 18% detected once. Notes on the study in general: Clones that contracted from day 15 to 85 had balanced CD4/CD8; later expanders were CD4+ biased. CD4+ contracting clones lay mainly in CM and EM, CD8+ ones in EMRA.

This clonotype was detected only a few times. The antigen is unknown. Germline assignment: CDR1 KGHSH and CDR2 LQKENI. Trimming removed 7 bases at V and 2 bases at J, with 8 bases between. The CDR3 is made up of 12 amino acids. Sequencing was done on a sample of PBMCs or a T cell subset sorted from them (not recorded which). This receptor was taken from a man aged 18-30 years who had mild COVID-19 (a few samples of this study predate the infection). Cell type and time point are not known. The chain joins TRBV18 to TRBJ2-5; D might be TRBD1 (5 bases). The CDR3: CASFREQETQYF. In DNA form, the CDR3 reads TGTGCCAGCTTCAGGGAACAAGAGACCCAGTACTTC.